The rows below give T cell receptor beta chains drawn from one sample of a study of shared clonotypes between healthy human individuals. TCRdb's table, derived via immunoSEQ multiplex PCR, lists solely in-frame clones and lacks some. The sample yields approximately 530,000 clones, approximately 94% seen once. What was sequenced was naive CD4+ T cells sorted from blood. All receptors come from a woman in her 30s in good health. Each CDR3 is given with its conserved first and last residue. D genes are given only for firm matches. For some rows the clone size is stated as once, few or many, or as a class when expanded; others skip it.

D gene	clone size	V gene	J gene	CDR3 DNA	CDR3 protein
NA	NA	TRBV19	TRBJ1-5	TGTGCCAGTAGTATACTGACAGGAAACAATCAGCCCCAGCATTTT	CASSILTGNNQPQHF
NA	NA	TRBV9	TRBJ1-1	TGTGCCAGCAGCCTAAGAAGGAACACTGAAGCTTTCTTT	CASSLRRNTEAFF
NA	NA	TRBV19	TRBJ1-1	TGTGCCAGTAGTGAAAACACTGAAGCTTTCTTT	CASSENTEAFF
NA	NA	TRBV28	TRBJ1-2	TGTGCCAGCAGCCCCTCCGGGGTTACTCTCTATGGCTACACCTTC	CASSPSGVTLYGYTF
NA	NA	TRBV18	TRBJ1-1	TGTGCCAGCTCACCAGACCCAACTGAAGCTTTCTTT	CASSPDPTEAFF
NA	once	TRBV9	TRBJ1-2	TGTGCCAGCAGCGTAGATAACAGCGGAGGCTACACCTTC	CASSVDNSGGYTF
TRBD1	NA	TRBV19	TRBJ2-7	TGTGCCAGTGGCGACAGGGGCATCAGCTCCTACGAGCAGTACTTC	CASGDRGISSYEQYF
TRBD2	NA	TRBV2	TRBJ2-1	TGTGCCAGCAGTCCTAGCGGGAGGGCCGGTGAGCAGTTCTTC	CASSPSGRAGEQFF
NA	NA	TRBV28	TRBJ1-5	TGTGCCAGCAGTGCCGCGGGACGTGGCAATCAGCCCCAGCATTTT	CASSAAGRGNQPQHF
TRBD1	NA	TRBV19	TRBJ1-1	TGTGCCAGTAGTACCCGGACAGGGGTGCCTGAAGCTTTCTTT	CASSTRTGVPEAFF
TRBD1	NA	TRBV25-1	TRBJ2-1	TGTGCCAGCAGTGACTCGGGGACAGCCAAGCAGTTCTTC	CASSDSGTAKQFF
TRBD2	NA	TRBV9	TRBJ2-3	TGTGCCAGCAGCGTAGGACGGGGGACTAGCGGGAGGACAGATACGCAGTATTTT	CASSVGRGTSGRTDTQYF
TRBD2	NA	TRBV2	TRBJ2-7	TGTGCCAGCAGTGAACGGCGGGAGGAAAGCGAGCAGTACTTC	CASSERREESEQYF
NA	NA	TRBV28	TRBJ1-2	TGTGCCAGCAGACGAACAGGGATGGATGGCTACACCTTC	CASRRTGMDGYTF
NA	NA	TRBV6-5	TRBJ1-3	TGTGCCAGCAGTCGCCTTGGGTACTCTGGAAACACCATATATTTT	CASSRLGYSGNTIYF
NA	NA	TRBV28	TRBJ1-2	TGTGCCAGCAATTTCCAGGGGAGTTCTAACTATGGCTACACCTTC	CASNFQGSSNYGYTF
NA	few	TRBV29-1	TRBJ2-7	TGCAGCGTTGTTTCCTACGAGCAGTACTTC	CSVVSYEQYF
NA	NA	TRBV19	TRBJ1-4	TGTGCCAGTAATTCAGGGCCCGCGGGTGTTGAAAAACTGTTTTTT	CASNSGPAGVEKLFF
NA	NA	TRBV7-9	TRBJ1-5	TGTGCCAGCAGCTTAGCGTCAGGGAGTAGCAATCAGCCCCAGCATTTT	CASSLASGSSNQPQHF
NA	NA	TRBV6-1	TRBJ1-2	TGTGCCAGCAGTAGAGCTCTTGGGGAGTATGGCTACACCTTC	CASSRALGEYGYTF